This TCR beta chain was captured in a study of neurological immune-mediated disorders. Whole-study findings and limits: Expanded clones shared no identical CDR3 amino acid sequences across subjects, which suggested private TCR-beta repertoires in all groups.

For this clonotype: Its antigen is as yet unknown.

TCRdb itself ran the 5' RACE reads through MiXCR, one entry per CDR3 protein. The data hold approximately 32,000 distinct CDR3 sequences, with roughly 15% observed a single time. The study built unsorted libraries from 2 million PBMCs kept at -80 C. Sample: PBMCs. The TCR comes from a man between 65 and 79 years old in good health.

CDR3 DNA sequence: TGTGCCAGCAGACCTCGTGGGGGAATGAACACTGAAGCTTTCTTT. Amino acids: CASRPRGGMNTEAFF. V gene TRBV13 combines with J gene TRBJ1-1; D may be TRBD1 (5 bases). The V end was cut by 6 bases, the J end by 0 bases, with 14 bases between. CDR1 is PRHDT, CDR2 FYEKMQ, per germline (reference sequence). The CDR3 totals 15 residues.